Following are 10 T cell receptor beta chains from one sample sequenced in a study of T cell responses to AZD1222 COVID-19 vaccine. This table comes from immunoSEQ multiplex PCR, and its TCRdb copy is limited to in-frame clones, with some not included. This repertoire shows about 120,000 clones, 85% to 90% found once; its top ten account for 9% to 15%. The sample in question was peripheral blood, obtained on day 0 of AZD1222 vaccination. These receptors were taken from an adult in good health.

This clone has just one count. The V gene is TRBV5-4, the J gene TRBJ1-2; D ambiguous. Trimming removed 0 bases at V and 4 bases at J, with 13 bases between. The CDR3 is 15 residues long. Germline loops: CDR1 SGHNT, CDR2 YYREEE (reference sequence). The CDR3 reads CASSLDRRLIYGYTF. CDR3 coding DNA: TGTGCCAGCAGCTTGGACCGCAGGCTAATCTATGGCTACACCTTC. The full variable domain, rest sourced from reference TRBV5-4 and TRBJ1-2, is ETGVTQSPTHLIKTRGQQVTLRCSSQSGHNTVSWYQQALGQGPQFIFQYYREEENGRGNFPPRFSGLQFPNYSSELNVNALELDDSALYLCASSLDRRLIYGYTFGSGTRLTVV.

The chain links TRBV11-3 to TRBJ2-3, with D maybe TRBD2 (5 bases). The CDR3 totals 15 residues. Germline-derived CDR1 and CDR2 are SGHNT and YENEEA. Trimming removed 1 base at V and 2 bases at J, with 10 bases between. The CDR3 here is CASSLGSGNTDTQYF. As DNA, the CDR3 is TGTGCCAGCAGCTTAGGGTCGGGAAACACAGATACGCAGTATTTT. Based on the CDR3 plus reference TRBV11-3 and TRBJ2-3, the full variable domain is EAGVVQSPRYKIIEKKQPVAFWCNPISGHNTLYWYLQNLGQGPELLIRYENEEAVDDSQLPKDRFSAERLKGVDSTLKIQPAELGDSAVYLCASSLGSGNTDTQYFGPGTRLTVL.

The chain is built from TRBV18 and TRBJ2-5; tentative D call: TRBD2 (5 bases). Looked up from germline, CDR1 is KGHSH and CDR2 is LQKENI. The CDR3 contains 13 residues. The germline V and J ends were trimmed by 5 bases and 0 bases, with 7 bases remaining between them. As DNA, the CDR3 is TGTGCCAGCTCATCCGGGAACCAAGAGACCCAGTACTTC. Translated: CASSSGNQETQYF.

The chain joins TRBV7-8 to TRBJ2-3; TRBD2 might be the D (6 bases). The CDR3 spans 16 residues. V dropped 1 base and J dropped 1 base, with 12 bases sitting between them. CDR1 and CDR2 (germline): SGHVS, FQNEAQ. CDR3 sequence: CASSLVLSGRTDTQYF. CDR3 in DNA: TGTGCCAGCAGCTTAGTCTTGAGCGGGCGCACAGATACGCAGTATTTT.

The chain recombines TRBV14 with TRBJ2-1, with 8 bases aligning to TRBD2. The junction had 10 bases not matched to a gene; V was cut back by 0 bases and J by 6 bases. CDR1 is SGHDN and CDR2 is FVKESK in the germline V gene. There are 17 residues in the CDR3. CDR3 region: CASSQDIGTSLGNEQFF. Here the CDR3 DNA reads TGTGCCAGCAGCCAAGATATCGGGACTAGTTTAGGCAATGAGCAGTTCTTC.

The J gene is TRBJ2-7, the V gene TRBV6-5, with D uncertain. CDR3 size: 11 residues. CDR1 is MNHEY and CDR2 is SVGAGI in the germline V gene. Trimming cost V 7 bases and J 2 bases, with 6 bases left between them. DNA of the CDR3: TGTGCCAGCACCAGAGCCTACGAGCAGTACTTC. It translates to CASTRAYEQYF.

Here the CDR3 DNA reads TGTGCCAGCAGCCTAGATCCAGATACGCAGTATTTT. Its translation is CASSLDPDTQYF. This sequence joins TRBV7-2 and TRBJ2-3, with unresolved D. Trimming cost V 5 bases and J 4 bases, with 7 bases left between them. CDR3 size: 12 residues. CDR1 is SGHTA and CDR2 is FQGNSA in the germline V gene.

The gene calls are TRBV28 and TRBJ2-7, with 7 positions matching TRBD1. Germline lookup yields CDR1 MDHEN and CDR2 SYDVKM. After removal of 6 bases from V and 3 bases from J, the junction contained 11 bases not matched to a gene. The CDR3 is 15 amino acids. CDR3 sequence reads: CASSLLSGQSYEQYF. The DNA of the CDR3 is TGTGCCAGCAGCCTCCTATCGGGACAGAGCTACGAGCAGTACTTC.

The V and J genes are TRBV6-5 and TRBJ1-4; 9 nucleotides align to TRBD1. The CDR3 loop spans 15 amino acids. V lost 5 bases to trimming and J lost 8 bases; unmatched junction nucleotides: 9. CDR1 and CDR2 (germline): MNHEY, SVGAGI. CDR3 coding DNA: TGTGCCAGCAGTCCAGAGGGACAGGGTTGGGAAAAACTGTTTTTT. Amino acids: CASSPEGQGWEKLFF.

The chain combines TRBV19 with TRBJ2-2, with D maybe TRBD2 (6 bases). The V end lost 5 bases, the J end lost 4 bases, and 11 bases lay between the germline ends. Per germline, CDR1 LNHDA and CDR2 SQIVND (reference sequence). The CDR3 is made up of 14 amino acids. CDR3 DNA: TGTGCCAGTAGTCGGAGGGAGCTCACCGGGGAGCTGTTTTTT. Translation gives CASSRRELTGELFF.